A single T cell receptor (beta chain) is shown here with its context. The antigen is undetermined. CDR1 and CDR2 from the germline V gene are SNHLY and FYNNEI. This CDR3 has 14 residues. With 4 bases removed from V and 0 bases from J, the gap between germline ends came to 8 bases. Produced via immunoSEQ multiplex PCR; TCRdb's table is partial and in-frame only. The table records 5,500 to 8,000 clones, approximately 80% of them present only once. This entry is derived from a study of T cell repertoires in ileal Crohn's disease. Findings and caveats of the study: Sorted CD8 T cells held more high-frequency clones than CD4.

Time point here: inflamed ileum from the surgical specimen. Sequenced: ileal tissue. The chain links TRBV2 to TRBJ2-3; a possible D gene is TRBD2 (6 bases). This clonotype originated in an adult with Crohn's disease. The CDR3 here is CASSGGLSTDTQYF. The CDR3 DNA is TGTGCCAGCAGTGGGGGACTGAGCACAGATACGCAGTATTTT.